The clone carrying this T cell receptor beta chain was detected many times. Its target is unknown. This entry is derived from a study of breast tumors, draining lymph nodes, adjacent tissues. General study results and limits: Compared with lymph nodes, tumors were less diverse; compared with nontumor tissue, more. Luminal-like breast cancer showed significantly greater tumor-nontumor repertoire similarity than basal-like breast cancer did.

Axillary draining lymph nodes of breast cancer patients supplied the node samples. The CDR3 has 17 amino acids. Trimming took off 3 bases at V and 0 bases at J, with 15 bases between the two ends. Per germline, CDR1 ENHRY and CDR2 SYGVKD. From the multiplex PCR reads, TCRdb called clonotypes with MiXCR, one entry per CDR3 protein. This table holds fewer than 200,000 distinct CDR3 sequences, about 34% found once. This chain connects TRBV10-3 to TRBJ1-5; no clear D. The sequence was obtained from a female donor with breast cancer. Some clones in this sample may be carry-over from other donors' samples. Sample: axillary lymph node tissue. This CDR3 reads CAISDSAPQDSNQPQHF. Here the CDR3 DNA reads TGTGCCATCAGTGATTCGGCGCCTCAGGATAGCAATCAGCCCCAGCATTTT.